This passage covers 15 T cell receptor beta chains from one sample sequenced in a study of T cells in Graves' hyperthyroidism and ophthalmopathy. Amplified TCR beta CDR3 regions came from RNA transcripts. The HTBI set primed first-round TCR CDR3 RT-PCR. TCRdb re-analysed the multiplex PCR reads in MiXCR, keeping a single row per CDR3 protein. The sample shows more than 600,000 distinct CDR3 sequences, 15% to 20% of them seen only once. The sequencing input was blood. These receptor sequences come from a man between 18 and 29 years old with Graves' hyperthyroidism.

This clonotype was detected many times. The V gene is TRBV2, the J gene TRBJ1-1, with TRBD1 as a possible D gene (5 bases). V dropped 7 bases and J dropped 2 bases, with 11 bases sitting between them. The CDR3 runs to 13 residues. Germline values: CDR1 SNHLY, CDR2 FYNNEI. The CDR3 protein is CASKTQGNTEAFF. In nucleotides, the CDR3 is TGTGCCAGCAAAACTCAGGGAAACACTGAAGCTTTCTTT.

The V and J genes are TRBV7-9 and TRBJ2-7; unclear D gene. Trimming cost V 1 base and J 2 bases, with 6 bases left between them. This CDR3 has 13 residues. Germline CDR1 and CDR2: SEHNR and FQNEAQ (reference sequence). CDR3 bases: TGTGCCAGCAGCTTAGTTCCAACCTACGAGCAGTACTTC. Its protein product is CASSLVPTYEQYF.

This clonotype was found a few times. This chain links TRBV5-4 with TRBJ2-1; tentatively, D is TRBD1 (5 bases). Germline V gene data show CDR1 as SGHNT and CDR2 as YYREEE (reference sequence). The CDR3 consists of 13 residues. The V end lost 1 base, the J end lost 8 bases, and 10 bases lay between the germline ends. DNA of the CDR3: TGTGCCAGCAGCTTGCAGGGTGTCGATGAGCAGTTCTTC. Its translation: CASSLQGVDEQFF.

The rearrangement links TRBV6-2 or TRBV6-3 to TRBJ1-1; the match to TRBD1 covers 8 bases. Germline V gene data show CDR1 as MNHEY and CDR2 as SVGEGT. Trimming cost V 7 bases and J 3 bases; bases outside gene matches: 10. This CDR3 has 15 residues. The CDR3 region is CASTSRGQVYTEAFF. CDR3 in DNA: TGTGCCAGCACCTCACGGGGACAGGTCTACACTGAAGCTTTCTTT.

This chain connects TRBV6-5 to TRBJ2-1; 8 bases are shared with TRBD2. CDR3 size: 17 residues. The ends lost 2 bases at V and 0 bases at J; junction bases unmatched: 6. CDR1 MNHEY and CDR2 SVGAGI come from the germline V gene. The CDR3 sequence is CASSYGVAGISYNEQFF. The CDR3 DNA is TGTGCCAGCAGTTACGGGGTAGCGGGAATCTCCTACAATGAGCAGTTCTTC.

This clonotype occurred many times. This sequence joins TRBV2 and TRBJ2-7; TRBD1 is a possible D gene (6 bases). The CDR3 runs to 14 residues. CDR1 and CDR2 (germline): SNHLY, FYNNEI. V gave up 6 bases and J gave up 0 bases, with 12 bases separating them. The CDR3 here is CASRRGKSSYEQYF. CDR3 DNA sequence: TGTGCCAGCAGGAGGGGGAAAAGCTCCTACGAGCAGTACTTC. Filled out from reference TRBV2 and TRBJ2-7, the complete variable domain reads EPEVTQTPSHQVTQMGQEVILRCVPISNHLYFYWYRQILGQKVEFLVSFYNNEISEKSEIFDDQFSVERPDGSNFTLKIRSTKLEDSAMYFCASRRGKSSYEQYFGPGTRLTVT.

A remark on this clonotype: This may arise from a read error, as a much more abundant clone is one base away. V usage is TRBV12-3 or TRBV12-4 and J usage is TRBJ2-6, with a possible D match to TRBD1 (5 bases). This CDR3 has 17 residues. The CDR3 DNA sequence: TGTGCCAGCAGTTTAGGGCAGATAAACTCTGGGGCCAACGTCCCGACTTTC. This sequence encodes CASSLGQINSGANVPTF.

The sample holds a few counts of this clonotype. The chain carries TRBV20-1 and TRBJ2-1; TRBD2 matches at 10 bases. Germline CDR1 DFQATT, CDR2 SNEGSKA (reference sequence). CDR3 length: 13 amino acids. With 5 bases clipped from V and 3 bases from J, the junction kept 1 base outside the gene matches. Here the CDR3 DNA reads TGCAGTGCTTGGACTAGCGGCTACAATGAGCAGTTCTTC. Amino acids: CSAWTSGYNEQFF.

The rearrangement links TRBV4-2 to TRBJ2-2; 14 bases are a match to TRBD2. V shed 4 bases and J 6 bases; nucleotides not matched to a gene: 10. This CDR3 region has 18 residues. Germline V lookup: CDR1 LGHNA, CDR2 YNFKEQ. The CDR3 bases are TGTGCCAGCAGCCTTTTGACTAGCGGGAGGGCCCTCCCCGGGGAGCTGTTTTTT. Residues: CASSLLTSGRALPGELFF.

This clonotype was observed a handful of times. V and J are TRBV18 and TRBJ2-4; possible D gene TRBD2, 6 bases. The CDR3 runs 15 residues. The germline CDR1 and CDR2 sequences are KGHSH and LQKENI. Trimming shortened V by 1 base and J by 1 base, and 8 bases separated the two germline ends. The CDR3 spells CASSPRRGAKNIQYF. As DNA, the CDR3 is TGTGCCAGCTCACCACGGCGGGGTGCCAAAAACATTCAGTACTTC. Full variable domain (rest looked up from reference TRBV18 and TRBJ2-4): NAGVMQNPRHLVRRRGQEARLRCSPMKGHSHVYWYRQLPEEGLKFMVYLQKENIIDESGMPKERFSAEFPKEGPSILRIQQVVRGDSAAYFCASSPRRGAKNIQYFGAGTRLSVL.

This clonotype was seen more than once but under ten times. The chain uses TRBV7-9 and TRBJ2-5; no reliable D call. The CDR3 loop spans 14 amino acids. Germline V gene data show CDR1 as SEHNR and CDR2 as FQNEAQ (reference sequence). Trimming shortened V by 0 bases and J by 3 bases, and 8 bases separated the two germline ends. This chain's CDR3 is CASSLASAKETQYF. CDR3 DNA: TGTGCCAGCAGCTTAGCGAGCGCTAAAGAGACCCAGTACTTC.

This clonotype was seen more than once but under ten times. The V call is TRBV27, the J call TRBJ2-7, with a possible D match to TRBD2 (6 bases). CDR1 and CDR2 (germline): MNHEY, SMNVEV (reference sequence). The CDR3 sequence is 13 residues long. V shed 3 bases and J shed 6 bases, with 12 bases lying between them. The DNA for the CDR3 is TGTGCCAGCAGTTTCGGCGGGACGGCCGAGCAGTACTTC. Its protein is CASSFGGTAEQYF.

This clonotype occurred many times. The chain combines TRBV11-3 with TRBJ2-5; 8 bases match TRBD1. Germline-derived CDR1 and CDR2 are SGHNT and YENEEA. The CDR3 is 15 amino acids. With V trimmed by 5 bases and J by 5 bases, 10 bases remained unmatched. CDR3 sequence: CASSIGTGQGETQYF. CDR3 in DNA: TGTGCCAGCAGCATAGGGACAGGCCAAGGGGAGACCCAGTACTTC.

This clonotype showed up many times. V usage is TRBV28 and J usage is TRBJ2-7; a weak D match, TRBD2 (5 bases). The CDR3 consists of 13 residues. V gave up 4 bases and J gave up 5 bases, with 12 bases separating them. CDR1 is MDHEN and CDR2 is SYDVKM in the germline V gene. Here the CDR3 DNA reads TGTGCCAGCAGTTCCCCGGGGTCCCACGAGCAGTACTTC. Amino acids: CASSSPGSHEQYF.

In its sample, this clonotype was seen a few times. The rearrangement links TRBV10-3 to TRBJ2-5, with D perhaps being TRBD1 or TRBD2 (6 bases each). The V and J ends lost 11 bases and 5 bases respectively, with 18 bases between them. The CDR3 runs to 13 residues. Germline CDR1 is ENHRY and CDR2 is SYGVKD. The CDR3 sequence: CAVSWGAKETQYF. The DNA of the CDR3 is TGTGCCGTATCCTGGGGGGCGAAGGAGACCCAGTACTTC.